This paragraph reports one T cell receptor (beta chain). In germline, CDR1 is SEHNR, CDR2 FQNEAQ (reference sequence). The CDR3 length is 16 residues. V lost 2 bases, J lost 4 bases, and 12 bases lay in between. The data were obtained in a study of blood T cell repertoires in COVID-19. As for the study in general: Acute and convalescent COVID-19 samples came from the United States, Italy and Spain.

Sequencing used immunoSEQ multiplex PCR; TCRdb keeps in-frame clones, though not all of them. The profile shows about 140,000 clones, 85% to 90% of them singletons. V is TRBV7-9 and J is TRBJ2-6, with D possibly TRBD1 on 5 matching bases. Sequencing was performed on peripheral blood. The TCR was taken from a woman aged 60-70 years with acute or convalescent COVID-19. CDR3 sequence: CASSLSAGKGANVLTF. CDR3 sequence (DNA): TGTGCCAGCAGCTTATCAGCAGGGAAAGGGGCCAACGTCCTGACTTTC.